The present T cell receptor beta chain was sequenced within a study of T cell repertoires in cytomegalovirus infection. Study summary: Through public TCR beta signatures, both CMV infection and matching HLA type were indicated.

TCRdb passed the reads through MiXCR, listing each CDR3 protein once. The sample lists hundreds of thousands of distinct CDR3 sequences; roughly a tenth were seen once. The sample holds a few counts of this clonotype. Its specificity is unknown. Findings of the study overall: Accumulated public TCR beta family frequency recognized individuals carrying CMV together with the relevant HLA. Clonotypes of TCR beta that were HLA-C-restricted and CMV-specific dominated the ex vivo response.

This receptor was taken from a human donor in good health (CMV status not recorded). Some clones in this sample may be carry-over from other donors' samples. The sequenced material came from PBMCs.

This CDR3 is CASRHSRDNEQFF. CDR3 bases: TGCGCCAGCAGGCATTCTAGGGACAATGAGCAGTTCTTC. V and J are TRBV5-1 and TRBJ2-1; D gene ambiguous. The CDR3 has 13 amino acids. Trimming shortened V by 5 bases and J by 5 bases, and 11 bases separated the two germline ends. Germline V gene sequence: CDR1 SGHRS, CDR2 YFSETQ.